This T cell receptor (beta chain) was recorded in a study of regulatory T cells in long-lasting Graves disease. Study-wide background: Graves' patients who were just diagnosed had used antithyroid drugs for under 3 months.

Time point here: newly diagnosed GD, antithyroid drugs for less than 3 months. Preparation of the TCR library used RNA extracted from PBMCs. Investigators report Graves' disease was diagnosed under American Thyroid Association guidelines. Patients were enrolled at an endocrinology department in Xi'an, China. Researchers made TCR beta libraries by using iRepertoire HTBI primers and running Arm-PCR on CDR3 regions. MiXCR was run by TCRdb on the multiplex PCR reads, yielding one entry per CDR3 protein. The sample carries roughly 420,000 distinct CDR3 sequences, around 16% recorded once. This clonotype occurred many times. Its antigen is unidentified. Trimming removed 7 bases from V and 2 bases from J, with 13 bases in between. CDR3 length: 13 amino acids. The germline gives CDR1 SQVTM, CDR2 ANQGSEA. Whole-study findings and limits: Limited samples may have lowered accuracy.

The chain links TRBV29-1 to TRBJ2-3, with D perhaps matching TRBD1 or TRBD2 (5 bases each). The sequence came from a female donor with Graves disease. This sample comprised peripheral blood mononuclear cells (PBMCs), obtained at new diagnosis, from a patient treated with antithyroid drugs. The chain's CDR3 is CSAVGGTTDTQYF. CDR3 sequence (DNA): TGCAGCGCAGTTGGTGGGACCACAGATACGCAGTATTTT.